Below, 7 T cell receptor beta chains from the same sample are listed, as sequenced in a study of cytomegalovirus exposure and HLA in healthy donors. This PCR relied on a set of 60 Vbeta primers and 13 Jbeta primers. Repertoires were generated with immunoSEQ multiplex PCR, while TCRdb's copy carries only in-frame clones and drops some. This sample's table has 100,000 to 150,000 clones. Sequenced: PBMCs. Every receptor here comes from a woman between 35 and 50 years old in good health and CMV-seropositive.

The CDR3 spells CASSLGTSPTYNEQFF. The CDR3 bases are TGCGCCAGCAGCTTGGGGACTAGTCCCACCTACAATGAGCAGTTCTTC. The J gene is TRBJ2-1, the V gene TRBV5-1; TRBD2 matches 7 bases. With V trimmed by 0 bases and J by 2 bases, 5 bases remained unmatched. CDR3 size: 16 residues. Per germline, CDR1 SGHRS and CDR2 YFSETQ. The variable domain in full, with the rest retrieved from reference TRBV5-1 and TRBJ2-1, is KAGVTQTPRYLIKTRGQQVTLSCSPISGHRSVSWYQQTPGQGLQFLFEYFSETQRNKGNFPGRFSGRQFSNSRSEMNVSTLELGDSALYLCASSLGTSPTYNEQFFGPGTRLTVL.

The rearrangement links TRBV5-1 to TRBJ2-7; 11 bases match TRBD2. This CDR3 contains 15 residues. With 1 base clipped from V and 0 bases from J, the junction kept 0 bases outside the gene matches. CDR1 SGHRS and CDR2 YFSETQ come from the germline V gene. The CDR3 coding sequence is TGCGCCAGCAGCTTGACTAGCGGGGGCTCCTACGAGCAGTACTTC. Protein sequence: CASSLTSGGSYEQYF.

The CDR3 DNA reads as TGTGCCAGCAGCTTTAATTATCACGGCTATGGCTACACCTTC. As protein: CASSFNYHGYGYTF. The chain recombines TRBV7-9 with TRBJ1-2; no clear D. Germline V CDR1 and CDR2: SEHNR, FQNEAQ (reference sequence). Deletions cut 3 bases from V and 4 bases from J, with 12 bases between. The CDR3 has 14 residues.

CDR3 sequence (DNA): TGTGCCAGCAGTTTAGACAGGGCTGGAAACACCATATATTTT. Its protein is CASSLDRAGNTIYF. The chain is built from TRBV28 and TRBJ1-3; 7 nucleotides align to TRBD1. The germline CDR1 and CDR2 sequences are MDHEN and SYDVKM. CDR3 length: 14 amino acids. J was trimmed by 2 bases and V by 2 bases; bases with no gene match: 0.

This chain links TRBV18 with TRBJ2-7; no definite D call. This CDR3 is built from 12 residues. Germline V gene data show CDR1 as KGHSH and CDR2 as LQKENI. Trimming took 6 bases from V and 4 from J, leaving 10 bases between them. CDR3 nucleotide sequence: TGTGCCAGCTCGAATGAGGATTACGAGCAGTACTTC. Protein: CASSNEDYEQYF. The full variable domain, in which reference TRBV18 and TRBJ2-7 provide the parts outside the CDR3, is NAGVMQNPRHLVRRRGQEARLRCSPMKGHSHVYWYRQLPEEGLKFMVYLQKENIIDESGMPKERFSAEFPKEGPSILRIQQVVRGDSAAYFCASSNEDYEQYFGPGTRLTVT.

This rearrangement joins TRBV5-6 to TRBJ1-2; 7 nucleotides align to TRBD1. This CDR3 comprises 13 residues. Germline lookup yields CDR1 SGHDT and CDR2 YYEEEE. Trimming took 7 bases from V and 3 from J; bases not matched to a gene: 6. DNA of the CDR3: TGTGCCAGCGGACAGGACAGTTACTATGGCTACACCTTC. This encodes CASGQDSYYGYTF.

The gene calls are TRBV5-6 and TRBJ2-5; 10 nucleotides align to TRBD2. Looked up from germline, CDR1 is SGHDT and CDR2 is YYEEEE. The CDR3 has 17 amino acids. The V gene end was trimmed by 3 bases and the J gene end by 1 base; junction bases not matched to a gene: 9. CDR3 loop: CASSWVAGGLIQETQYF. The CDR3 region has the DNA TGTGCCAGCAGCTGGGTAGCGGGAGGACTGATCCAAGAGACCCAGTACTTC.